Listed here is a single TCR beta chain. There is no known antigen for this receptor. Per-nucleotide qualities are absent, and no much larger clonotype sits a single base away. Whole blood was collected in K2EDTA tubes by collaborating institutions according to the institutions' own protocols. Collaborator samples were shipped for TCRbeta analysis as frozen whole blood, isolated PBMCs, or DNA extracted from either sample type. The germline V gene supplies CDR1 LGHNA and CDR2 YSLEER. The V and J ends are trimmed by 1 base and 4 bases, leaving 10 bases between them. The CDR3 starts with the cysteine, ends with the phenylalanine, and has 14 residues. Of all the DNA, just the CDR3 is kept, 42 bases in frame from base 1. The sample is drawn from a study of blood T cell repertoires in COVID-19 (dated by TCRdb to about 2020). As for the study more broadly: Samples from collaborators originated in the United States, Italy and Spain and spanned both the acute and convalescent phases of COVID-19. The prospective study material was composed of cDNA or gDNA derived from T cells, B-cell-depleted T cells, or PBMCs. Subjects who had been exposed to COVID-19, were actively infected with it, or had recovered from it provided the deeply sampled blood TCRbeta repertoires that made up the dataset. The repertoires were released in a freely available public database intended as a resource for research on the immune response to SARS-CoV-2. The samples were drawn from two sources: the first 160 participants of the ongoing ImmuneRACE study, and 1,000 to 1,500 subjects contributed by 6 global collaborators. The sample metadata nearly always contained a de-identified subject ID, COVID-19 status, age in years and sex. Where available, HLA class I and class II types were taken from metadata supplied by the sample provider and were not determined by assay-based typing.

Overall study results and their limits: The quantity of clinical and demographic metadata differed by source and by participant and was supplied without curation.

TCRbeta CDR3 regions were amplified from genomic DNA by means of the immunoSEQ Assay, a bias-controlled multiplex PCR. The paper's processing steps were these. Nucleated cell counts per sample were estimated from amplification of reference gene primers within the assay. To quantify the absolute abundance of each unique TCRbeta CDR3 rearrangement, sequence reads were collapsed and filtered. Productive Simpson clonality was computed per sample as the square root of Simpson's diversity index over productive rearrangements. Imported from immuneACCESS, the table was reduced by TCRdb to in-frame sequences with V and J called. These copies leave out some clones; in studies compared against another copy, an unresolved V gene accounts for under half, and the cause of the remainder is not known. Clonal size and the V and J genes are those of that table, whereas D and trimming came from the DNA. The table for this sample lists approximately 130,000 clones; over 70% of them were counted only once. 2% to 3% of the sample is taken by the ten largest.

The rearranged chain carries TRBV4-3 and TRBJ1-1, with no confidently assigned D gene. Sequencing was carried out using peripheral blood. The TCR comes from a man between 50 and 59 years old with active COVID-19. The CDR3 loop reads CASSQALSPTEAFF. The DNA sequence reads TGCGCCAGCAGCCAAGCCCTAAGTCCCACTGAAGCTTTCTTT.